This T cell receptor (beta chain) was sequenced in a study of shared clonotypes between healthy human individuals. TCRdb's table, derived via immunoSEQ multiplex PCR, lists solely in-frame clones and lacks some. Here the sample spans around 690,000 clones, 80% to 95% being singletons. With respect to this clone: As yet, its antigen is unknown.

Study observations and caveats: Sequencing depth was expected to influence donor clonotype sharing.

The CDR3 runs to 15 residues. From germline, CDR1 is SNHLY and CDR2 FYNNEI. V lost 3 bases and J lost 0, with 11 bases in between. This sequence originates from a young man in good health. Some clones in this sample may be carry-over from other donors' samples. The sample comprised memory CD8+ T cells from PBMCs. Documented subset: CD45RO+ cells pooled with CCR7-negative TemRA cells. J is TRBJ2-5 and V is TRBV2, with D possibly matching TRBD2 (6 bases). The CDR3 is CASSDPAGYQETQYF. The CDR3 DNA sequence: TGTGCCAGCAGTGATCCAGCGGGCTACCAAGAGACCCAGTACTTC.